The clone carrying this T cell receptor (beta chain) was found many times. What it binds is unknown. With V trimmed by 5 bases and J by 2 bases, 9 bases remained unmatched. The CDR3 spans 16 residues. Germline assignment: CDR1 SEHNR and CDR2 FQNEAQ (reference sequence). The data belong to a study of regulatory T cells in long-lasting Graves disease. According to the study, TCR beta libraries were built with iRepertoire HTBI primers and CDR3-region Arm-PCR. TCRdb reprocessed the multiplex PCR reads with MiXCR, giving one entry per CDR3 protein. This sample yields roughly 260,000 distinct CDR3 sequences, of which 15% to 20% are seen a single time; around 15% belongs to the top ten. Findings and caveats of the study: Favored usage of TRBV28, TRBJ1-2 and TRBJ2-5 was recorded in persistent disease.

Time point meaning: newly diagnosed GD, antithyroid drugs for less than 3 months. Scientists built the TCR library using RNA that was extracted from PBMCs. Graves' disease diagnosis used American Thyroid Association guidelines. This same sample was also taken into another study, of T cells in Graves' hyperthyroidism and ophthalmopathy. As reported in that work: Patients were excluded because of uncontrolled infection, other autoimmune disease, pregnancy or lactation. The model anticipated ophthalmopathy a median about 7.1 months pre-onset.

The V and J genes are TRBV7-9 and TRBJ2-5, with TRBD1 matching over 9 bases. Here the sequenced sample was peripheral blood mononuclear cells (PBMCs), taken at new diagnosis, from a patient treated with antithyroid drugs. This sequence was found in a woman in her 30s with Graves disease. CDR3 DNA sequence: TGTGCCAGCAGCCCGCTTCTCGGACAGGGGCAAGAGACCCAGTACTTC. Translating it yields CASSPLLGQGQETQYF.